This T cell receptor (beta chain) was sequenced in a study of blood T cell repertoires in COVID-19. Overall study: T cells, B-cell-depleted T cells, or PBMCs supplied cDNA or gDNA.

The CDR3 covers 15 residues. Germline CDR1 is SGHTA and CDR2 is FQGNSA. The V end was cut by 4 bases, the J end by 4 bases, with 14 bases between. The table came from immunoSEQ multiplex PCR; TCRdb's copy has only in-frame clones and leaves some out. Seen here are a few hundred thousand clones, around 87% observed once, and the top ten hold roughly 2.2%. The sequencing sample was made of peripheral blood. The sequence was obtained from a woman aged 50 to 65 who had recovered from COVID-19. The V gene is TRBV7-2, the J gene TRBJ2-1, with a possible D match to TRBD1 (6 bases). CDR3 protein: CASSSRTATYNEQFF. The CDR3 DNA follows: TGTGCCAGCAGCTCCCGGACAGCTACTTACAATGAGCAGTTCTTC.